This is a list of T cell receptor beta chains from one sample in a study of glioma-infiltrating T cells. MiXCR was run by TCRdb on the multiplex PCR reads, yielding one entry per CDR3 protein. The sample carries 300,000 to 400,000 distinct CDR3 sequences, 41% recorded once. The specimen was glioma tissue, nonneoplastic brain tissue, or PBMCs (not recorded which). The receptors here all came from a human donor with low-grade glioma or glioblastoma, undergoing nonglioma brain surgery, or in good health (not recorded which). CDR3s include the opening cysteine and the closing phenylalanine or tryptophan. A D gene is named only where the DNA matches it firmly. A clone size is listed for some rows: how often the clone was seen (once, few, many), or a class if it is expanded.

V: TRBV4-1; D: TRBD2; J: TRBJ2-7; size: NA; DNA: TGCGCCAGCAGCCAAGATGAAGGACTAGCCTACGAGCAGTACTTC; CDR3: CASSQDEGLAYEQYF
V: TRBV29-1; D: TRBD2; J: TRBJ2-1; size: NA; DNA: TGCAGCGTTTCCACAACTAGCGGGGACTACAATGAGCAGTTCTTC; CDR3: CSVSTTSGDYNEQFF
V: TRBV20-1; D: NA; J: TRBJ1-2; size: NA; DNA: TGCAGTGCTAGAGATTTGTGGCACCCAGACAGGTGGCTTGGCTACACCTTC; CDR3: CSARDLWHPDRWLGYTF
V: TRBV3-1; D: NA; J: TRBJ2-7; size: NA; DNA: TGTGCCAGCAGCCAAGGGCCAGGGAGTTCCTACGAGCAGTACTTC; CDR3: CASSQGPGSSYEQYF
V: TRBV6-6; D: NA; J: TRBJ2-5; size: NA; DNA: TGTGCCAGCAGTTACCCCCAGGAGACCCGGTACTTC; CDR3: CASSYPQETRYF
V: TRBV6-2/TRBV6-3; D: NA; J: TRBJ2-1; size: many; DNA: TGTGCCAGCAGTTGGACCCTAGCGAACAATGAGCAGTTCTTC; CDR3: CASSWTLANNEQFF
V: TRBV7-6; D: NA; J: TRBJ2-1; size: few; DNA: TGTGCCAGCAGCTTAGGACTAGTTTTTAGGTGGTTCTTC; CDR3: CASSLGLVFRWFF
V: TRBV18; D: NA; J: TRBJ1-1; size: NA; DNA: TGTGCCAGCTTCCGCGGGCTTTGGGACACTGAAGCTTTCTTT; CDR3: CASFRGLWDTEAFF
V: TRBV4-1; D: NA; J: TRBJ1-5; size: few; DNA: TGCGCCAGCAGCCAAGACGTACGGCAGGGTGCCCGGCCCCAGCATTTT; CDR3: CASSQDVRQGARPQHF
V: TRBV7-2; D: TRBD2; J: TRBJ2-5; size: NA; DNA: TGTGCCAGCAGCCTAGGGGTAGCGGGAGGGCCTCGAGAGACCCAGTACTTC; CDR3: CASSLGVAGGPRETQYF
V: TRBV20-1; D: NA; J: TRBJ2-3; size: many; DNA: TGCAGTGCTATCTCGGGGATAAGCACAGATACGCAGTATTTT; CDR3: CSAISGISTDTQYF
V: TRBV6-9; D: TRBD2; J: TRBJ2-3; size: NA; DNA: TGTGCCAGCAGTTATGCGGGAGGGGATACGCAGTATTTT; CDR3: CASSYAGGDTQYF
V: TRBV6-9; D: NA; J: TRBJ2-1; size: NA; DNA: TGTGCCAGCAGTTTTTCCGACCGGTACAGTGAGCAGTTCTTC; CDR3: CASSFSDRYSEQFF
V: TRBV15; D: NA; J: TRBJ1-4; size: NA; DNA: TGTGCCACCAGCAGAGGGGACACCCGACGGCATGAAAAACTGTTTTTT; CDR3: CATSRGDTRRHEKLFF
V: TRBV20-1; D: NA; J: TRBJ1-1; size: few; DNA: TGCAGTGCCGGTGGCAGGGTGAGGGCTGAAGCTTTCTTT; CDR3: CSAGGRVRAEAFF
V: TRBV29-1; D: TRBD1; J: TRBJ2-1; size: NA; DNA: TGCAGCGCCCGACAGGGTATTATTGTGAGGAATGAGCAGTTCTTC; CDR3: CSARQGIIVRNEQFF
V: TRBV10-3; D: NA; J: TRBJ2-6; size: NA; DNA: TGTGCCAGTTCCCCCGAGAGGACAGCGACCTCTGGGGCCAACGTCCTGACTTTC; CDR3: CASSPERTATSGANVLTF
V: TRBV28; D: NA; J: TRBJ1-1; size: NA; DNA: TGTGCCAGTTCCTGGGGGAGGGTTCCTGAAGCTTTCTTT; CDR3: CASSWGRVPEAFF
V: TRBV29-1; D: TRBD2; J: TRBJ2-7; size: NA; DNA: TGCAGCGTGACCGGACTAGGAAGCTCCTACGAGCAGTACTTC; CDR3: CSVTGLGSSYEQYF
V: TRBV7-9; D: TRBD2; J: TRBJ2-3; size: few; DNA: TGTGCCAGCAGCTTAGCGATAGCGGGAGTTGTGGGCACAGATACGCAGTATTTT; CDR3: CASSLAIAGVVGTDTQYF
V: TRBV4-1; D: TRBD1; J: TRBJ1-2; size: few; DNA: TGCGCCAGCAGCCAAGATTCACGTGGGACAGGGCATGGCTACACCTTC; CDR3: CASSQDSRGTGHGYTF
V: TRBV7-2; D: TRBD2; J: TRBJ2-1; size: NA; DNA: TGTGCCAGCAGCCCTAGATCCATAGCGGGAGACTACAATGAGCAGTTCTTC; CDR3: CASSPRSIAGDYNEQFF
V: TRBV5-1; D: NA; J: TRBJ2-1; size: NA; DNA: TGCGCCAGCAGCTTGTCTAGTGCTGAGCAGTTCTTC; CDR3: CASSLSSAEQFF
V: TRBV7-2; D: TRBD1; J: TRBJ2-1; size: NA; DNA: TGTGCCAGCAGCTTATCACAGGGGTCGTACAATGAGGAGTTCTTC; CDR3: CASSLSQGSYNEEFF
V: TRBV27; D: NA; J: TRBJ2-5; size: NA; DNA: TGTGCCAGCAGCCTTAGCGGAGGGGAGACCAAGTACTTC; CDR3: CASSLSGGETKYF
V: TRBV11-2; D: TRBD2; J: TRBJ2-3; size: NA; DNA: TGTGCCAGCAGCTTAGATAATGGACTAGCGGGAGCAGATACGCAGTATTTT; CDR3: CASSLDNGLAGADTQYF
V: TRBV20-1; D: NA; J: TRBJ2-3; size: few; DNA: TGCAGTGCTGGAGGCGGGATCCCTGGAAATGCTCGCACAGATACGCAGTATTTT; CDR3: CSAGGGIPGNARTDTQYF
V: TRBV7-2; D: NA; J: TRBJ2-5; size: many; DNA: TGTGCCAGCAGCTTACTCCGGGAACAAGAGACCCAGTACTTC; CDR3: CASSLLREQETQYF
V: TRBV12-3/TRBV12-4; D: NA; J: TRBJ1-5; size: NA; DNA: TGTGCCAGCACCTTTTACTCTGGCAATCAGCCCCAGCATTTT; CDR3: CASTFYSGNQPQHF
V: TRBV2; D: NA; J: TRBJ2-7; size: NA; DNA: TGTGCCAGCAGTGTTAAGGGTTTTTCCTACGAGCAGTACTTC; CDR3: CASSVKGFSYEQYF
V: TRBV20-1; D: TRBD2; J: TRBJ2-1; size: many; DNA: TGCAGTGCTAGAGCCCCCGGCGGGAGACGAGTCTACAATGAGCAGTTCTTC; CDR3: CSARAPGGRRVYNEQFF
V: TRBV27; D: TRBD1; J: TRBJ1-2; size: many; DNA: TGTGCCAGCGGGCTAAGGACAGGGATAGGTGCCTATGGCTACACCTTC; CDR3: CASGLRTGIGAYGYTF
V: TRBV4-2; D: NA; J: TRBJ1-4; size: few; DNA: TGTGCCAGCAGCCCGCCCCCAGCAACTAATGAAAAACTGTTTTTT; CDR3: CASSPPPATNEKLFF
V: TRBV20-1; D: NA; J: TRBJ1-2; size: few; DNA: TGCAGTGCTAGAAGGCCCAATGAGAACTATGGCTACACCTTC; CDR3: CSARRPNENYGYTF
V: TRBV20-1; D: TRBD2; J: TRBJ2-1; size: NA; DNA: TGCAGTGCTAGTGGACTAGCGGACTACCGCTCCTACAGTGAGCAGTTTTTC; CDR3: CSASGLADYRSYSEQFF
V: TRBV4-3; D: TRBD2; J: TRBJ2-7; size: few; DNA: TGCGCCAGCAGCCAAGGGACTAGCGGGACCTACGAGCAGTACTTC; CDR3: CASSQGTSGTYEQYF
V: TRBV19; D: NA; J: TRBJ2-5; size: NA; DNA: TGTGCCAGTAGTACCGACGGGGGAACCCAAGAGACCCAGTACTTC; CDR3: CASSTDGGTQETQYF
V: TRBV10-3; D: TRBD2; J: TRBJ2-3; size: few; DNA: TGTGCCACCCTGGGGACTAGATCAGATACGCAGTATTTT; CDR3: CATLGTRSDTQYF
V: TRBV3-1; D: TRBD2; J: TRBJ2-5; size: once; DNA: TGTGCCAGCAGCCTACCGGTACTAGCGGAAGAGACCCAGTACTTC; CDR3: CASSLPVLAEETQYF